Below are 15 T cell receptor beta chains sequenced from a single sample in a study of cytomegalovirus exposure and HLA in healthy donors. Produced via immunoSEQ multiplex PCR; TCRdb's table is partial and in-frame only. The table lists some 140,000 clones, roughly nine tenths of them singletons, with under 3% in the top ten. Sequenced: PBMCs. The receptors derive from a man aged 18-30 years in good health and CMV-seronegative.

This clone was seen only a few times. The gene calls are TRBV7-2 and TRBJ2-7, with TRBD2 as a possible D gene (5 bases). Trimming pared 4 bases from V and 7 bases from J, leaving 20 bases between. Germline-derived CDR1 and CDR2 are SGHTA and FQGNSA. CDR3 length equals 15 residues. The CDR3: CASSSRRGARGEQYF. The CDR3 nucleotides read TGTGCCAGCAGCTCTCGTCGGGGAGCTCGGGGAGAGCAGTACTTC.

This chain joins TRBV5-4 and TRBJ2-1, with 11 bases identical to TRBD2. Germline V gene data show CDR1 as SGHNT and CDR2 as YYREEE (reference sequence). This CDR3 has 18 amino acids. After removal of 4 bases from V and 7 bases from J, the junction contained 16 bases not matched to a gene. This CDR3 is CASSPGGTSGRGVNEQFF. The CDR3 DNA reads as TGTGCCAGCAGCCCTGGAGGAACTAGCGGGAGAGGGGTGAATGAGCAGTTCTTC.

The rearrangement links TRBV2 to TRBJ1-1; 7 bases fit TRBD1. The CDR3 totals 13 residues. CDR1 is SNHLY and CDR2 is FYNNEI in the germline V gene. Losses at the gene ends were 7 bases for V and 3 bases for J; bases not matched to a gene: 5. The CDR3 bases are TGTGCCAGCAAGACAGGGCGGTACACTGAAGCTTTCTTT. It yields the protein CASKTGRYTEAFF.

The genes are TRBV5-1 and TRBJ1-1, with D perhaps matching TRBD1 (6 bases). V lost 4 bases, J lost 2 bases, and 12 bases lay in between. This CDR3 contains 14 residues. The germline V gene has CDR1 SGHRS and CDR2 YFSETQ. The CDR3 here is CASSVMDSNTEAFF. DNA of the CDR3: TGCGCCAGCAGCGTAATGGACAGCAACACTGAAGCTTTCTTT.

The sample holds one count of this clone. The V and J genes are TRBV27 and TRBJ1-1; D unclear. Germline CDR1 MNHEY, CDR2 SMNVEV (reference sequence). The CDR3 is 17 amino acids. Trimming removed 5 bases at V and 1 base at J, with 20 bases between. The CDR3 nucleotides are TGTGCCAGCAGTCCTCTTAGGCAGGCGGAGGGGAACACTGAAGCTTTCTTT. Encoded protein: CASSPLRQAEGNTEAFF.

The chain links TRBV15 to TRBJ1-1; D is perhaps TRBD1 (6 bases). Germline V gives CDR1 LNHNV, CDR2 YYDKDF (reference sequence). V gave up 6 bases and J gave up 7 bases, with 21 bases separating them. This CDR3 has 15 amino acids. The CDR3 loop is CATRRTTTGIDEAFF. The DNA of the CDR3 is TGTGCCACCAGGAGAACGACAACAGGGATTGATGAAGCTTTCTTT.

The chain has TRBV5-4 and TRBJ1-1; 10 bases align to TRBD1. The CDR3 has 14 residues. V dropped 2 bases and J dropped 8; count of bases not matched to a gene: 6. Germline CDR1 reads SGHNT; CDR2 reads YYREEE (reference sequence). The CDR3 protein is CASSFPGTGEEAFF. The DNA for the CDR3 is TGTGCCAGCAGCTTTCCCGGGACAGGGGAGGAAGCTTTCTTT.

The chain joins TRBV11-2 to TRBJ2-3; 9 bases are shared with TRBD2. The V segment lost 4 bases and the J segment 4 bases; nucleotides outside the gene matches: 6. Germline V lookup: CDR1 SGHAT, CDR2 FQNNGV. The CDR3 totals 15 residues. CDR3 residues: CASSSWTSVADTQYF. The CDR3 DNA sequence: TGTGCCAGCAGCTCCTGGACTAGCGTGGCAGATACGCAGTATTTT.

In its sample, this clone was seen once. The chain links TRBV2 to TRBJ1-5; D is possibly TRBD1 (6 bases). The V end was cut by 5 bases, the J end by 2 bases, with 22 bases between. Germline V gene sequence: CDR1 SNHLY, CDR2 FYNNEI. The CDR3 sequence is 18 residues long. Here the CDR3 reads CASSTRAGGPVGNQPQHF. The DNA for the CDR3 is TGTGCCAGCAGTACCAGGGCGGGGGGCCCGGTTGGCAATCAGCCCCAGCATTTT.

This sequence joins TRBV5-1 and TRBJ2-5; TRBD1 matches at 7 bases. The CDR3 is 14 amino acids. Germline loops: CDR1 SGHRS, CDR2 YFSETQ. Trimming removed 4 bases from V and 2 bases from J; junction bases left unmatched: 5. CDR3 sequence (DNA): TGCGCCAGCAGCGCCCAGACAGGGCAAGAGACCCAGTACTTC. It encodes CASSAQTGQETQYF. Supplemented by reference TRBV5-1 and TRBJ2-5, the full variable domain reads KAGVTQTPRYLIKTRGQQVTLSCSPISGHRSVSWYQQTPGQGLQFLFEYFSETQRNKGNFPGRFSGRQFSNSRSEMNVSTLELGDSALYLCASSAQTGQETQYFGPGTRLLVL.

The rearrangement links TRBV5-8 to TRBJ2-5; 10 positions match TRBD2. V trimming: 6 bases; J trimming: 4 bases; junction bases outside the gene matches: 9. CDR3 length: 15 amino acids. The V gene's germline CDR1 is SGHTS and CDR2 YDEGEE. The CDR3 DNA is TGTGCCAGCATAATTAGCGGGAGGAGGGGAGAGACCCAGTACTTC. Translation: CASIISGRRGETQYF.

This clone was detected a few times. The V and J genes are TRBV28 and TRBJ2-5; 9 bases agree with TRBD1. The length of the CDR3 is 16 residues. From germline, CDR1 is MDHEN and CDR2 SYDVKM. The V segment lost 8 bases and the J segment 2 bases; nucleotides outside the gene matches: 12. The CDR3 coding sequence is TGTGCCAGCTCTAGGGGGGGACAGGGATATCAAGAGACCCAGTACTTC. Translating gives CASSRGGQGYQETQYF.

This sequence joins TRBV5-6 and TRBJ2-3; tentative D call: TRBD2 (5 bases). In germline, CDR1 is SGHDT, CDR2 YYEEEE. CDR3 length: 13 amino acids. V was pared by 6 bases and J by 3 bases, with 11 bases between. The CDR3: CASKAERTDTQYF. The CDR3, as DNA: TGTGCCAGCAAAGCGGAGAGGACAGATACGCAGTATTTT.

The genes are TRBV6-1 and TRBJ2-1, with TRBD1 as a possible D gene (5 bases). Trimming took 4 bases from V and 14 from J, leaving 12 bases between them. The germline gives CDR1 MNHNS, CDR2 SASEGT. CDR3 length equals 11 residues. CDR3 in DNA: TGTGCCAGCAGTGTCCGCAGGGTGAAGTTCTTC. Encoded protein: CASSVRRVKFF.

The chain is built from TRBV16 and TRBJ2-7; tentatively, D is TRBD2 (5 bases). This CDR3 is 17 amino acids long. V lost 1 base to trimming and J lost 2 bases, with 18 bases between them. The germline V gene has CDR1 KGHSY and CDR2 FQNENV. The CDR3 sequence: CASSQYTGTARPYEQYF. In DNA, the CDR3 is TGTGCCAGCAGCCAATATACGGGAACAGCGAGACCCTACGAGCAGTACTTC.